The present T cell receptor (beta chain) was sequenced within a study of PD-1 blockade in classical Hodgkin lymphoma (dated by TCRdb to 2020 to 2021). About the study as a whole: Nivolumab dosing was 3 mg/kg intravenously every 2 weeks, continuing until either disease progression or unacceptable toxicity. The study used TCR beta sequencing and CyTOF to define a peripheral blood immune signature of response to PD-1 blockade in classical Hodgkin lymphoma. The research as a whole found: Baseline TCR diversity was reported as lower in newly diagnosed patients than in healthy donors, and lower still in relapsed/refractory patients. Diversity was lower in patients who began nivolumab less than 1 year after ASCT, so these patients were left out of later analyses to avoid confounding by immune reconstitution. Trial patients with a complete response had baseline diversity similar to that of newly diagnosed patients, while partial responders and progressors had significantly lower diversity. The study was restricted to a single clinical trial cohort, and the causes of repertoire differences, possibly disease activity or prior therapy, were left undefined. By C4D1, a significant rise was seen in CD4+ TCR diversity but not in CD8+ TCR diversity (p=0.0027 vs p=0.16), and the rise was most apparent among complete responders (p=0.02).

This clone occurred a few times. What antigen it recognizes has not been identified. It has no much larger one-base neighbor in the sample; base qualities were not kept. The germline ends are 15 bases apart after V is trimmed by 5 bases and J by 4 bases. Reading from cysteine to phenylalanine, the CDR3 counts 14 amino acids. Only CDR3 DNA is held: 42 bases, read in frame from base 1. CDR1 and CDR2, per the germline V gene (reference sequence), are MNHEY and SMNVEV. What the time point label conveys for this sample: cycle 4 day 1 (C4D1), after more than five weeks of nivolumab. Relapse after autologous stem cell transplantation had occurred in all trial patients, and cohorts A, B and C were distinguished by prior brentuximab vedotin exposure. A Miltenyi CD8+ T cell isolation kit was used for magnetic negative selection to purify CD8+ T cells from thawed PBMCs. The trial cohort was composed of about 54 patients with relapsed/refractory classical Hodgkin lymphoma, for whom complete response, partial response or progressive disease was recorded as best overall response. In the multi-cohort phase II CheckMate 205 trial, trial patients received single-agent nivolumab. Best overall response was determined by an independent review committee according to the 2007 International Working Group response criteria. PBMCs from the trial were collected at three points: immediately before nivolumab initiation (C1D1), and during therapy at cycle 2 day 1 and cycle 4 day 1. Peripheral blood was collected in 8 mL Vacutainer Cell Preparation Tubes, from which PBMCs were isolated by centrifugation and then cryopreserved. Purified CD4+ and CD8+ fractions were generated only in cases for which an additional PBMC sample was available. Magnetically labelled cells were depleted on LS columns in a quadroMACS separator, and the flow-through was collected as the purified fraction.

The Qiagen DNeasy kit was used to extract genomic DNA both from unsorted PBMCs and from the negatively selected CD4+ and CD8+ fractions. Amplification of TCR beta CDR3 regions was done by immunoSEQ multiplex PCR with primers that anneal to V and J segments. Amplification bias was minimized using a synthetic immune receptor repertoire, and residual bias was removed computationally after sequencing. The paper's data handling went like this. Custom Python scripts were used to quantify repertoire diversity as the Shannon entropy index. Unsorted, CD4+ and CD8+ repertoires were analyzed separately, except for combined analyses in which CD4+ and CD8+ sequences were merged in silico. Clonal expansion was defined as a frequency increase of at least 2-fold after treatment compared with C1D1, and clones undetected at baseline were assigned a pseudocount of 0.5. Clones with 0 or 1 copy at C1D1 were classified as singleton clones, and clones with 2 or more copies were classified as non-singleton clones. Clones expanded in unsorted samples were labelled as CD4+, CD8+ or unknown by matching protein sequences in sorted samples from the same patient. Diversity changes from C1D1 to C4D1 were tested in paired samples using Wilcoxon tests. TCRdb retrieved this table from immuneACCESS and kept in-frame rearrangements only. Not all clones are present; in checked studies, unresolved V genes account for under half, and no reason is known for the remainder. D and trimming were read from the DNA, whereas the V and J calls and clone size are those reported in that table. Counted in this sample were about 7,000 clones; 60% of them appeared once. The top ten hold roughly 10% of the sample.

The clonotype was recovered from a human donor with classical Hodgkin lymphoma. Recombination joined TRBV27 with TRBJ2-7, with TRBD2 tentatively as D gene (6 bases match). The sample was CD8+ T cells from blood, taken before the fourth cycle of nivolumab. The CDR3 is CASSPRGVFYEQYF. The nucleotide sequence is given as TGTGCCAGCAGTCCCCGCGGGGTTTTTTACGAGCAGTACTTC.